The 13 T cell receptor beta chains below all came from one sample that was sequenced in a study of shared clonotypes between healthy human individuals. The table came from immunoSEQ multiplex PCR; TCRdb's copy has only in-frame clones and leaves some out. This sample carries a few hundred thousand clones, less than 98% of them seen once, and the ten largest clones take 0.045% to 0.06%. Sequencing was done on a sample of naive CD4+ T cells sorted from blood. The subset is: CD45RA+ positively selected. The receptors shown here come from a woman aged 25-40 years in good health.

V is TRBV19 and J is TRBJ2-6; perhaps D is TRBD1 or TRBD2 (5 bases each). Between the trimmed V and J ends, which lost 3 bases and 0 bases, there was a span of 9 bases. The CDR3 loop spans 16 amino acids. Germline V gene sequence: CDR1 LNHDA, CDR2 SQIVND (reference sequence). CDR3 sequence: CASSMGGGSGANVLTF. The CDR3 DNA reads as TGTGCCAGTAGTATGGGTGGGGGCTCTGGGGCCAACGTCCTGACTTTC.

This chain links TRBV5-1 with TRBJ2-7; a weak D match, TRBD1 (8 bases). The germline V and J ends were trimmed by 4 bases and 4 bases, with 18 bases remaining between them. Germline CDR1 reads SGHRS; CDR2 reads YFSETQ. This CDR3 spans 15 amino acids. The CDR3 nucleotides are TGCGCCAGCAGCATGGGAGGGACAGGCTTTTACGAGCAGTACTTC. Amino acid sequence: CASSMGGTGFYEQYF.

The chain combines TRBV28 with TRBJ2-3; 10 nucleotides match TRBD2. With 3 bases clipped from V and 3 bases from J, the junction kept 9 bases outside the gene matches. The CDR3 sequence is 17 residues long. Germline CDR1 and CDR2: MDHEN and SYDVKM. This CDR3 is CASSFQWGLARTDTQYF. The CDR3 DNA is TGTGCCAGCAGTTTTCAGTGGGGACTAGCGCGTACAGATACGCAGTATTTT.

Here the CDR3 reads CASSQGAEGGTEAFF. The CDR3 nucleotides are TGCGCCAGCAGCCAGGGGGCAGAAGGTGGCACTGAAGCTTTCTTT. V gene TRBV5-1 combines with J gene TRBJ1-1, with TRBD1 matching 8 bases. The CDR3 has 15 amino acids. The trim removed 4 bases at V and 4 bases at J, leaving 9 bases unmatched. CDR1 and CDR2 (germline): SGHRS, YFSETQ. Variable domain in full (rest from reference TRBV5-1 and TRBJ1-1): KAGVTQTPRYLIKTRGQQVTLSCSPISGHRSVSWYQQTPGQGLQFLFEYFSETQRNKGNFPGRFSGRQFSNSRSEMNVSTLELGDSALYLCASSQGAEGGTEAFFGQGTRLTVV.

This chain links TRBV6-1 with TRBJ2-5, with 15 nucleotides matching TRBD2. The end of the DNA fits TRBJ2-7 better, so the J call may be wrong. Germline V gene data show CDR1 as MNHNS and CDR2 as SASEGT. The CDR3 has 15 amino acids. As DNA, the CDR3 is TGTGCCAGCATGACGGGACTAGCGGGAGGAAACGAGCAGTACTTC. Translated, it gives CASMTGLAGGNEQYF.

The rearrangement joins TRBV11-3 to TRBJ2-5; D is uncertain. From germline, CDR1 is SGHNT and CDR2 YENEEA. V was trimmed by 3 bases and J by 5 bases, leaving 10 bases between them. This CDR3 has 13 residues. The CDR3 protein is CASSFPPDETQYF. The CDR3 DNA is TGTGCCAGCAGCTTTCCGCCAGACGAGACCCAGTACTTC.

The V gene is TRBV19, the J gene TRBJ1-5; tentative D call: TRBD1 (6 bases). This CDR3 contains 13 residues. V shed 5 bases and J shed 6 bases, with 11 bases lying between them. Germline values: CDR1 LNHDA, CDR2 SQIVND (reference sequence). CDR3 loop: CASSETGTQPQHF. The CDR3 bases are TGTGCCAGTAGTGAAACAGGGACTCAGCCCCAGCATTTT.

Remarks on this clone: Other DNA sequences of this sample code for an identical CDR3. This chain joins TRBV29-1 and TRBJ2-1; the D gene is possibly TRBD2 (6 bases). The ends were cut back, 7 bases at V and 0 bases at J, with 10 bases in the middle. The CDR3 is 13 residues long. The germline CDR1 and CDR2 sequences are SQVTM and ANQGSEA. The CDR3 spells CSATGSSYNEQFF. For the CDR3, the DNA is TGCAGCGCAACCGGGAGCTCCTACAATGAGCAGTTCTTC.

V usage is TRBV11-2 and J usage is TRBJ2-7, with D tentatively TRBD1 (6 bases). Germline CDR1 SGHAT, CDR2 FQNNGV. The CDR3 loop spans 16 amino acids. Trimming took off 5 bases at V and 2 bases at J, with 19 bases between the two ends. The CDR3 bases are TGTGCCAGCAGCCCAGGTCTAGCAGGGGCCACCTACGAGCAGTACTTC. Protein sequence: CASSPGLAGATYEQYF.

Remarks on this clone: Other DNA sequences in the sample encode the same CDR3. The V call is TRBV7-3, the J call TRBJ2-2; possible D gene TRBD1, 5 bases. In germline, CDR1 is SGHTA, CDR2 FQGTGA. V was cut by 2 bases and J by 5 bases, with 6 bases left in between. The CDR3 is 13 amino acids. The CDR3 spells CASSLQGTGELFF. The CDR3 DNA sequence: TGTGCCAGCAGCTTACAGGGAACCGGGGAGCTGTTTTTT.

The V and J genes are TRBV7-9 and TRBJ2-5; tentatively, D is TRBD1 (7 bases). The CDR3 length is 16 residues. Germline V gene data show CDR1 as SEHNR and CDR2 as FQNEAQ (reference sequence). V was clipped by 11 bases and J by 5 bases, with 27 bases between them. Here the CDR3 reads CAGGTAQIVPGETQYF. CDR3 nucleotide sequence: TGTGCCGGGGGGACAGCTCAGATAGTGCCTGGCGAGACCCAGTACTTC.

In this sample, this clone turned up once. This chain links TRBV28 with TRBJ2-5, with 7 bases aligning to TRBD1. This CDR3 region has 14 residues. V trimming: 6 bases; J trimming: 5 bases; junction bases outside the gene matches: 9. From germline, CDR1 is MDHEN and CDR2 SYDVKM. CDR3 coding DNA: TGTGCCAGCAGACTCTCCCAGGGGGTTGAGACCCAGTACTTC. This encodes CASRLSQGVETQYF.

The chain's CDR3 is CASSSDRGDLYEQYF. The CDR3 DNA is TGTGCCAGCAGCTCGGACAGGGGCGATCTCTACGAGCAGTACTTC. This sequence joins TRBV7-9 and TRBJ2-7, with 9 bases aligning to TRBD1. Germline V gene data show CDR1 as SEHNR and CDR2 as FQNEAQ (reference sequence). The CDR3 loop spans 15 amino acids. V trimming: 4 bases; J trimming: 3 bases; junction bases outside the gene matches: 7.